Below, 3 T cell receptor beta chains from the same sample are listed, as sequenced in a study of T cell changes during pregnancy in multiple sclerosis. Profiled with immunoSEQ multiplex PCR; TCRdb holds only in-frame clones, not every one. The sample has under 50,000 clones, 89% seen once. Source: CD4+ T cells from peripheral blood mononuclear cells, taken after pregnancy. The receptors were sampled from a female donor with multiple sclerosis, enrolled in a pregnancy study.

CDR3 region: CASSSLRGQETQYF. The CDR3, as DNA: TGCGCCAGCAGTTCGCTAAGGGGTCAGGAGACCCAGTACTTC. The rearrangement joins TRBV5-1 to TRBJ2-5; weak D call: TRBD1 (5 bases). Germline CDR1 and CDR2: SGHRS and YFSETQ. Trimming pared 5 bases from V and 5 bases from J, leaving 16 bases between. The CDR3 runs to 14 residues.

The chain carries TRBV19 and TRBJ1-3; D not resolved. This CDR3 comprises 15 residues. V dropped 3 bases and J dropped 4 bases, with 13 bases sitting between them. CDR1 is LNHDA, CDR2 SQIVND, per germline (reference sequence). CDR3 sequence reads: CASSIDRSRGNTIYF. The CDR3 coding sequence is TGTGCCAGTAGTATCGACCGTTCGAGGGGAAACACCATATATTTT. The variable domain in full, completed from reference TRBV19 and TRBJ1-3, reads DGGITQSPKYLFRKEGQNVTLSCEQNLNHDAMYWYRQDPGQGLRLIYYSQIVNDFQKGDIAEGYSVSREKKESFPLTVTSAQKNPTAFYLCASSIDRSRGNTIYFGEGSWLTVV.

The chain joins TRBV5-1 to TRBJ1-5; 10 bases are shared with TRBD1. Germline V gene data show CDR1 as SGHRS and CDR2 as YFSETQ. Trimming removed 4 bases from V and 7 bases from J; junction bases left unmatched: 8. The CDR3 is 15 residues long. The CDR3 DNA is TGCGCCAGCAGCACCTCCGGGACAGGGGACCAGCCCCAGCATTTT. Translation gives CASSTSGTGDQPQHF.